This T cell receptor beta chain emerged from a study of monozygotic twins with cystic fibrosis. Germline CDR1 reads GTSNPN; CDR2 reads SVGIG (reference sequence). The CDR3 is 15 residues long. Deletions cut 2 bases from V and 2 bases from J, with 10 bases between. The repertoire was sequenced with immunoSEQ multiplex PCR; TCRdb's copy has only in-frame clones and lacks some. The sample lists 30,000 to 45,000 clones, 84% seen once, with roughly 1.8% in the top ten. The chain combines TRBV30 with TRBJ2-6; D is unresolved. This sequence was found in a girl aged 2 to 9 with cystic fibrosis. The sequencing input was blood. CDR3: CAWSTTPPGANVLTF. The CDR3 region has the DNA TGTGCCTGGAGTACTACGCCCCCTGGGGCCAACGTCCTGACTTTC.